What follows are 11 T cell receptor beta chains derived from one specimen sequenced in a study of blood T cells in healthy people across ages. A second PCR, run for about 7 to 12 cycles, used a sample-barcoded 5' primer plus a J-beta primer mix. MiXCR was run by TCRdb on the 5' RACE reads, yielding one entry per CDR3 protein. There are 750,000 to 950,000 distinct CDR3 sequences in the sample; 50% to 65% occur only once, and about two fifths lies in the top ten. The sample taken for sequencing was blood. These TCRs come from a man older than 75 in good health.

Remarks on this clonotype: Possible read error: a much larger clone is one base away. V and J are TRBV20-1 and TRBJ2-5; D perhaps matches TRBD2 (6 bases). Trimming left V 6 bases short and J 4 bases short, with 15 bases between. Germline-derived CDR1 and CDR2 are DFQATT and SNEGSKA (reference sequence). This CDR3 contains 13 residues. The CDR3 DNA is TGCAGTGCAAAGTTTGGTAGCGGAGAGACCCAGTACTTC. It is translated as CSAKFGSGETQYF.

The genes are TRBV5-1 and TRBJ2-3; 7 bases map to TRBD2. The CDR3 has 15 amino acids. After removal of 0 bases from V and 2 bases from J, the junction contained 3 bases not matched to a gene. Germline V gives CDR1 SGHRS, CDR2 YFSETQ. The chain's CDR3 is CASSLATSVTDTQYF. The CDR3 bases are TGCGCCAGCAGCTTGGCCACTAGCGTCACAGATACGCAGTATTTT. Combining the CDR3 with reference TRBV5-1 and TRBJ2-3 gives the whole variable domain KAGVTQTPRYLIKTRGQQVTLSCSPISGHRSVSWYQQTPGQGLQFLFEYFSETQRNKGNFPGRFSGRQFSNSRSEMNVSTLELGDSALYLCASSLATSVTDTQYFGPGTRLTVL.

V and J are TRBV29-1 and TRBJ2-7; D is unresolved. Gene TRBJ2-5 matches the end of the DNA better, so the J call may be wrong. Germline values: CDR1 SQVTM, CDR2 ANQGSEA. The CDR3 length is 12 residues. The CDR3 nucleotides read TGCAGCGTTTCCCTTGAGGTTGAGACCCAGTACTTC. Encoded protein: CSVSLEVETQYF.

V is TRBV20-1 and J is TRBJ2-6; 7 bases map to TRBD1. J was trimmed by 1 base and V by 7 bases; bases with no gene match: 7. The CDR3 covers 15 residues. Germline-derived CDR1 and CDR2 are DFQATT and SNEGSKA (reference sequence). The CDR3 is CSVHRQGSGANVLTF. The CDR3 nucleotides read TGCAGTGTCCACAGACAGGGTTCTGGGGCCAACGTCCTGACTTTC.

Many counts were recorded for this clonotype. This chain connects TRBV5-1 to TRBJ2-1; unclear D gene. The CDR3 covers 12 residues. Germline V gives CDR1 SGHRS, CDR2 YFSETQ. Deletions cut 4 bases from V and 4 bases from J, with 6 bases between. This CDR3 reads CASSPGYNEQFF. The CDR3 nucleotides are TGCGCCAGCAGCCCCGGGTACAATGAGCAGTTCTTC.

V is TRBV6-1 and J is TRBJ1-6, with TRBD1 as a possible D gene (5 bases). V was trimmed by 7 bases and J by 5 bases, leaving 12 bases between them. CDR1 is MNHNS, CDR2 SASEGT, per germline. This CDR3 is 14 amino acids long. CDR3 protein: CASNPGLDNSPLHF. The CDR3 nucleotides read TGTGCCAGCAACCCGGGACTCGATAATTCACCCCTCCACTTT.

This chain connects TRBV20-1 to TRBJ2-3, with D unclear. This CDR3 has 15 residues. The ends were cut back, 1 base at V and 2 bases at J, with 13 bases in the middle. From germline, CDR1 is DFQATT and CDR2 SNEGSKA (reference sequence). CDR3 bases: TGCAGTGCTAGAGGTCGAACCGCCCTCACAGATACGCAGTATTTT. It encodes CSARGRTALTDTQYF.

This clonotype was observed a few times. The CDR3 DNA follows: TGTGCCAGCAGCGTAGGTGGCGTCTACACAGATACGCAGTATTTT. Protein sequence: CASSVGGVYTDTQYF. This chain uses TRBV9 with TRBJ2-3; D remains unclear. Germline V gene lookup returns CDR1 SGDLS and CDR2 YYNGEE. The CDR3 runs to 15 residues. Trimming pared 0 bases from V and 2 bases from J, leaving 10 bases between.

In its sample, this clonotype was seen a few times. This chain uses TRBV3-1 with TRBJ1-4; 7 bases fit TRBD1. The CDR3 consists of 16 residues. The V gene's germline CDR1 is LGHDT and CDR2 YNNKEL (reference sequence). The J segment lost 5 bases and the V segment lost 3 bases, leaving 9 bases of the junction unmatched. The DNA of the CDR3 is TGTGCCAGCAGCCAGAAGGGGGGACAGCGCAATGAAAAACTGTTTTTT. Residues: CASSQKGGQRNEKLFF.

The chain has TRBV7-3 and TRBJ2-1; possibly TRBD2 for D (5 bases). TRBJ2-7 explains the end of the DNA better; the J call may be wrong. Germline CDR1 SGHTA, CDR2 FQGTGA. This CDR3 comprises 15 residues. The CDR3 nucleotides are TGTGCCAGCAGCTTAAGCGGGCCGTCCTACAATGAGCAGTACTTC. This gives the protein CASSLSGPSYNEQYF.

This chain uses TRBV6-5 with TRBJ2-5; D is undetermined. TRBJ2-7 matches the DNA end more closely, so the J call is doubtful. This CDR3 region has 11 residues. Germline assignment: CDR1 MNHEY and CDR2 SVGAGI. CDR3 in DNA: TGTGCCAGCAGTTTCAACGGCGAGCAGTACTTC. It encodes CASSFNGEQYF.